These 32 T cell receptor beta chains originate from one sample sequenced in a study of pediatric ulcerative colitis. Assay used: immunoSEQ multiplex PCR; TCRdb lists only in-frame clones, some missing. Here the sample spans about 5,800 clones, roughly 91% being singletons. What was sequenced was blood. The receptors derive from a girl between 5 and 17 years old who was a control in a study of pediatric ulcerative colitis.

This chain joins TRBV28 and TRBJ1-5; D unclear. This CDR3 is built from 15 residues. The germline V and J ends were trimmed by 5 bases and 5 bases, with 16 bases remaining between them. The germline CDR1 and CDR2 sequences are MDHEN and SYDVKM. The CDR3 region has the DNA TGTGCCAGCAGTCCCCCCGGAGGGCAGTATCAGCCCCAGCATTTT. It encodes CASSPPGGQYQPQHF.

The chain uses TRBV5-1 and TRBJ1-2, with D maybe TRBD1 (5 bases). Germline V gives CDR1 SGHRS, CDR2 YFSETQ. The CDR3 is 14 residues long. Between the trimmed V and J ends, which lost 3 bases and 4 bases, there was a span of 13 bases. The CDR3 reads CASSWGSISYGYTF. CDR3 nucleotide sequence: TGCGCCAGCAGCTGGGGGAGCATCTCCTATGGCTACACCTTC.

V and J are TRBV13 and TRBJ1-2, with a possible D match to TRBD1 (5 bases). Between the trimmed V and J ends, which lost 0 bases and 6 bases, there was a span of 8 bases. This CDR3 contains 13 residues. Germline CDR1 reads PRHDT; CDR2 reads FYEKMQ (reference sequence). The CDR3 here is CASSLGQGNGYTF. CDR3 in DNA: TGTGCCAGCAGCTTAGGGCAGGGAAATGGCTACACCTTC.

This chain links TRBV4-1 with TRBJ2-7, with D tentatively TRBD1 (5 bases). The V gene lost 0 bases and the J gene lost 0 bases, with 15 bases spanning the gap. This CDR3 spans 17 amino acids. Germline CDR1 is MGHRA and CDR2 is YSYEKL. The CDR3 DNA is TGCGCCAGCAGCCAAGATGCCCGGACACCAAGCTCCTACGAGCAGTACTTC. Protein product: CASSQDARTPSSYEQYF.

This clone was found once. The CDR3 protein is CSVVWQNTEAFF. The CDR3 nucleotides read TGCAGCGTTGTCTGGCAGAACACTGAAGCTTTCTTT. The chain recombines TRBV29-1 with TRBJ1-1; D unclear. Deletions cut 4 bases from V and 1 base from J, with 7 bases between. Germline CDR1 and CDR2: SQVTM and ANQGSEA. The CDR3 extends over 12 amino acids.

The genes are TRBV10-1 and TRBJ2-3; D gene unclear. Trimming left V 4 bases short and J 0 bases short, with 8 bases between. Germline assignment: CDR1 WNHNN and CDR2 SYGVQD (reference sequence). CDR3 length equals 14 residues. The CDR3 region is CASSGRLSTDTQYF. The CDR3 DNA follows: TGCGCCAGCAGTGGACGCCTAAGCACAGATACGCAGTATTTT.

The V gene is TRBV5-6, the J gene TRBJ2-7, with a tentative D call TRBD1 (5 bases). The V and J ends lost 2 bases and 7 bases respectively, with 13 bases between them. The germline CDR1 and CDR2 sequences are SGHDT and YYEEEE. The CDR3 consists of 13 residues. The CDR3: CASSLGAVREQYF. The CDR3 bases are TGTGCCAGCAGCTTAGGGGCAGTACGGGAGCAGTACTTC.

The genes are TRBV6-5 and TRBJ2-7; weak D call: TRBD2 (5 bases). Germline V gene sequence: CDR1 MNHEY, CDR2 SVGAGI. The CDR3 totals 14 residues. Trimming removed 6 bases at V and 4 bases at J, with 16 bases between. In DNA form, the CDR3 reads TGTGCCAGCAGGCGACATATCGGCGGGTACGAGCAGTACTTC. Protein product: CASRRHIGGYEQYF.

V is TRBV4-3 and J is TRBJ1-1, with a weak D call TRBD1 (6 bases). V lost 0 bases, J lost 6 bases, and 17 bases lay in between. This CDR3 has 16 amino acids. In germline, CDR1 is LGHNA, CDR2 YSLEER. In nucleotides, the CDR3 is TGCGCCAGCAGCCAAGATAGGGGGAGTAAAGAATCTGAAGCTTTCTTT. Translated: CASSQDRGSKESEAFF.

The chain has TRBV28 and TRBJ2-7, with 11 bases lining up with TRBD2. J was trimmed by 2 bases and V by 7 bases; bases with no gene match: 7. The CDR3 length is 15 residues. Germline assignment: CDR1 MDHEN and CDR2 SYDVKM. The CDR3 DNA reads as TGTGCCAGCACCGACGGGACTAGCGGAGCCTACGAGCAGTACTTC. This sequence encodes CASTDGTSGAYEQYF.

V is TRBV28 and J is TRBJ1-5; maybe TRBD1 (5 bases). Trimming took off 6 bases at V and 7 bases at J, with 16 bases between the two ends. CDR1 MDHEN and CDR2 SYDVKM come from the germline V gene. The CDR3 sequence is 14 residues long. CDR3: CASSSSGGKQPQHF. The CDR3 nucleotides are TGTGCCAGCAGCTCTAGCGGGGGTAAGCAGCCCCAGCATTTT.

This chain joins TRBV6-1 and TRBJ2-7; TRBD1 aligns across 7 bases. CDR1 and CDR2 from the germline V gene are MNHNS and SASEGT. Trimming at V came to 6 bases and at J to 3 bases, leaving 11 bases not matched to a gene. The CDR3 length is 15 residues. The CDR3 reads CASSSPGQSSYEQYF. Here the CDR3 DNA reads TGTGCCAGCAGCTCTCCGGGACAGAGCAGCTACGAGCAGTACTTC.

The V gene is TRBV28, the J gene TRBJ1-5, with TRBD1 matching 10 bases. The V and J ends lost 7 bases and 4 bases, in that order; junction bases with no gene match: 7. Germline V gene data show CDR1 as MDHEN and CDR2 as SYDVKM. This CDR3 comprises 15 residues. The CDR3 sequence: CASTPGTGANQPQHF. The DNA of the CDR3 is TGTGCCAGCACCCCAGGGACAGGGGCAAATCAGCCCCAGCATTTT.

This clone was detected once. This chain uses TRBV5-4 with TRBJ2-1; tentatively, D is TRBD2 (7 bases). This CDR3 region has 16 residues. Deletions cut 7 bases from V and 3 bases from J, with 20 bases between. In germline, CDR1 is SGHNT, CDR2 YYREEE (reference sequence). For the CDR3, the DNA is TGTGCCAGCCGGGGGGCGGAAGGGTCCAGCTACAATGAGCAGTTCTTC. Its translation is CASRGAEGSSYNEQFF.

The CDR3 DNA follows: TGCGCCAGCAGCTTTAGTACGGCCACTGAAGCTTTCTTT. Translating it yields CASSFSTATEAFF. The chain links TRBV5-1 to TRBJ1-1; no reliable D call. With 2 bases removed from V and 4 bases from J, the gap between germline ends came to 9 bases. The length of the CDR3 is 13 residues. CDR1 SGHRS and CDR2 YFSETQ come from the germline V gene.

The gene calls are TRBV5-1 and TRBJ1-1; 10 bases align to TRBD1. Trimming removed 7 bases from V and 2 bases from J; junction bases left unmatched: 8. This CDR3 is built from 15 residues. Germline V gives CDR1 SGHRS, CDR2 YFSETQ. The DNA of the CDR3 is TGCGCCAGCGGTCCGACAGGGGGCTTTAACACTGAAGCTTTCTTT. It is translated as CASGPTGGFNTEAFF.

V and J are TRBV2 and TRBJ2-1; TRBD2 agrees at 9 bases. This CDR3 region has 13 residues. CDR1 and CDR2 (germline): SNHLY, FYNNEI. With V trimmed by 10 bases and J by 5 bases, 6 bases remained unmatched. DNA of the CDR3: TGTGCCACCCAGCTAGCGGGAAACAATGAGCAGTTCTTC. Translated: CATQLAGNNEQFF. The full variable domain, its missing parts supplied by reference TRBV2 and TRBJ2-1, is EPEVTQTPSHQVTQMGQEVILRCVPISNHLYFYWYRQILGQKVEFLVSFYNNEISEKSEIFDDQFSVERPDGSNFTLKIRSTKLEDSAMYFCATQLAGNNEQFFGPGTRLTVL.

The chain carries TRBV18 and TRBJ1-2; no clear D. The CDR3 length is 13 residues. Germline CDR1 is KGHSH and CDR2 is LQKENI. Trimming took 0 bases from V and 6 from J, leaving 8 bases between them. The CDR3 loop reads CASSPPPPHGYTF. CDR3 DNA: TGTGCCAGCTCACCACCCCCTCCTCATGGCTACACCTTC.

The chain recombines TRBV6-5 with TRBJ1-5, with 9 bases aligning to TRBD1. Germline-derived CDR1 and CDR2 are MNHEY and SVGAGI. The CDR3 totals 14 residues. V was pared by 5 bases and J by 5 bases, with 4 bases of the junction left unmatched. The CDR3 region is CASSRQGGYQPQHF. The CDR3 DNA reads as TGTGCCAGCAGTCGACAGGGGGGGTATCAGCCCCAGCATTTT.

The CDR3 is CASRIRGAGYGYTF. In DNA form, the CDR3 reads TGTGCCAGCAGAATAAGGGGGGCTGGCTATGGCTACACCTTC. The rearrangement links TRBV27 to TRBJ1-2; a possible D gene is TRBD1 (6 bases). CDR3 length: 14 residues. The V gene lost 6 bases and the J gene lost 4 bases, with 15 bases spanning the gap. Germline values: CDR1 MNHEY, CDR2 SMNVEV (reference sequence).

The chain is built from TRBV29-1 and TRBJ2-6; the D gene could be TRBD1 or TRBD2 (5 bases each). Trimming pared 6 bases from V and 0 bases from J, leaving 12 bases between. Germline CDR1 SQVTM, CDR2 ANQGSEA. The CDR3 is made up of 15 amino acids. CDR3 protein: CSVRGSYSGANVLTF. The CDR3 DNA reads TGCAGCGTCCGGGGCTCCTACTCTGGGGCCAACGTCCTGACTTTC.

The CDR3: CASSLIGQTNQPQHF. The CDR3 coding sequence is TGTGCCAGCAGTTTAATTGGGCAGACTAATCAGCCCCAGCATTTT. The chain carries TRBV28 and TRBJ1-5; D ambiguous. Per the germline V gene, CDR1 is MDHEN and CDR2 is SYDVKM. The V and J ends lost 2 bases and 4 bases respectively, with 12 bases between them. CDR3 length: 15 amino acids.

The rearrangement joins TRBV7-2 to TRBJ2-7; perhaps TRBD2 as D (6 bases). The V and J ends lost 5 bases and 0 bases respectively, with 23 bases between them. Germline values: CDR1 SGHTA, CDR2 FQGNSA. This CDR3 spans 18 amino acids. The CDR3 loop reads CASSPTFSEGRISYEQYF. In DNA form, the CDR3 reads TGTGCCAGCAGCCCCACTTTCTCGGAGGGCCGCATCTCCTACGAGCAGTACTTC.

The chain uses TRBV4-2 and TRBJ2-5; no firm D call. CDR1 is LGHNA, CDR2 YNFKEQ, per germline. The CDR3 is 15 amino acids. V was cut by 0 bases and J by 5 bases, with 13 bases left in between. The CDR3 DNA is TGTGCCAGCAGCCAAGATCTCGTGAGAATGGAGACCCAGTACTTC. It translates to CASSQDLVRMETQYF.

CDR3 nucleotide sequence: TGTGCCAGCAGCTTGGTCAGTTTTGCCAAAAACATTCAGTACTTC. This translates into CASSLVSFAKNIQYF. The rearrangement joins TRBV5-8 to TRBJ2-4; D gene ambiguous. Trimming stripped 0 bases from V and 1 base from J, with 8 bases between. The CDR3 spans 15 residues. CDR1 is SGHTS and CDR2 is YDEGEE in the germline V gene.

DNA for the CDR3: TGTGCCAGCAGTTTACGGTCAGGGGATGGCTACACCTTC. It yields the protein CASSLRSGDGYTF. V gene TRBV28 combines with J gene TRBJ1-2, with D maybe TRBD1 (6 bases). The germline V gene has CDR1 MDHEN and CDR2 SYDVKM. V shed 2 bases and J shed 6 bases, with 10 bases lying between them. The CDR3 contains 13 residues.

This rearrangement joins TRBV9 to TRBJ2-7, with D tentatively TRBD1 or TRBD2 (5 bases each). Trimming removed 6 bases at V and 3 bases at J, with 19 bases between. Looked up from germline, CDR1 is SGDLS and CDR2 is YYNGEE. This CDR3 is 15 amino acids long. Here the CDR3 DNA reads TGTGCCAGCACCCCTAGGGGAGATTGGGGCTACGAGCAGTACTTC. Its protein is CASTPRGDWGYEQYF.

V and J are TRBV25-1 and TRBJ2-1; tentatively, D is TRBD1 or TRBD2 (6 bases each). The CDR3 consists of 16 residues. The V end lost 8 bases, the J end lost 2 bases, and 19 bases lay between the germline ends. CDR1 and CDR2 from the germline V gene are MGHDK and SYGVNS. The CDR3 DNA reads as TGTGCCAGCCACGGGGGCTCTGGCGGCCCCTACAATGAGCAGTTCTTC. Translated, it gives CASHGGSGGPYNEQFF.

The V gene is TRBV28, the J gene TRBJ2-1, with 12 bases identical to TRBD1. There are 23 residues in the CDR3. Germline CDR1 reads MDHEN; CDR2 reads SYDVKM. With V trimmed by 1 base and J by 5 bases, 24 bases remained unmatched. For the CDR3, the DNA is TGTGCCAGCAGTTTATATCCCGTCGGATGGGGACAGGGGGCGCGGCGGGAGCACAATGAGCAGTTCTTC. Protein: CASSLYPVGWGQGARREHNEQFF.

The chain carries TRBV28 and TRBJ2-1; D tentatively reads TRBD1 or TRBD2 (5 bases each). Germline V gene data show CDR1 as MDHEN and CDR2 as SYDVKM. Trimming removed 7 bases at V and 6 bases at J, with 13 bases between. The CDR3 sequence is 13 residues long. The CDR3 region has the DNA TGTGCCAGCATGGGACCACCCAGCAATGAGCAGTTCTTC. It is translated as CASMGPPSNEQFF.

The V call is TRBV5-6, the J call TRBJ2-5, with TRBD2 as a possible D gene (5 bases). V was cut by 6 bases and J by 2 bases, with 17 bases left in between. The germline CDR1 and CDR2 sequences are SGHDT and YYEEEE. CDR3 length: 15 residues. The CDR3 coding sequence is TGTGCCAGCAACGGGATAGGAGATCTACAAGAGACCCAGTACTTC. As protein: CASNGIGDLQETQYF.

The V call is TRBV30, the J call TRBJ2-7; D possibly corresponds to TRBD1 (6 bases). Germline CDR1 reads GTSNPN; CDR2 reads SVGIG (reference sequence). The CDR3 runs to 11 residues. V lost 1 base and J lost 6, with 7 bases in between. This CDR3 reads CAWSGGGEQYF. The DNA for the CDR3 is TGTGCCTGGAGTGGAGGGGGCGAGCAGTACTTC.